The clone carrying this T cell receptor beta chain was detected a few times. One entry per CDR3 protein, called by TCRdb with MiXCR from the 5' RACE reads. The sample holds about 530,000 distinct CDR3 sequences; approximately 16% are singletons and the top ten take 0.44%. The source of the sample is a study of identical twins. CDR1 is SGHDN and CDR2 is FVKESK in the germline V gene. This CDR3 region has 15 residues. V lost 0 bases, J lost 8 bases, and 4 bases stayed unmatched. The same data also contributed to another study, on yellow fever vaccine responses in identical twins.

Sequenced: CD4+ T cells sorted from blood. The genes are TRBV14 and TRBJ2-3; the match to TRBD2 covers 11 bases. The receptor's source is a woman under 30 in good health. CDR3: CASSQETSGRITQYF. The CDR3 DNA is TGTGCCAGCAGCCAAGAAACTAGCGGGAGAATTACGCAGTATTTT. Combining the CDR3 with reference TRBV14 and TRBJ2-3 gives the whole variable domain EAGVTQFPSHSVIEKGQTVTLRCDPISGHDNLYWYRRVMGKEIKFLLHFVKESKQDESGMPNNRFLAERTGGTYSTLKVQPAELEDSGVYFCASSQETSGRITQYFGPGTRLTVL.